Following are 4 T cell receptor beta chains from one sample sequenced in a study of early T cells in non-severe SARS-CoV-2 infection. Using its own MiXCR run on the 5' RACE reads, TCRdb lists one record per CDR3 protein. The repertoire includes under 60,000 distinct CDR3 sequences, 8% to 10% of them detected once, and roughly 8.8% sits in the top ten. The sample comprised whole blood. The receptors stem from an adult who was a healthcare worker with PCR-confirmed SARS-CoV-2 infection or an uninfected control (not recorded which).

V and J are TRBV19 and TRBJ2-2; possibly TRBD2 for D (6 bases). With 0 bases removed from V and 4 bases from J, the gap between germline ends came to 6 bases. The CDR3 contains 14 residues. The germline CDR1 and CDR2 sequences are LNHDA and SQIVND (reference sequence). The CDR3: CASSIEGGTGELFF. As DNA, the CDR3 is TGTGCCAGTAGTATAGAGGGGGGCACCGGGGAGCTGTTTTTT. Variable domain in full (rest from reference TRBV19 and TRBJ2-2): DGGITQSPKYLFRKEGQNVTLSCEQNLNHDAMYWYRQDPGQGLRLIYYSQIVNDFQKGDIAEGYSVSREKKESFPLTVTSAQKNPTAFYLCASSIEGGTGELFFGEGSRLTVL.

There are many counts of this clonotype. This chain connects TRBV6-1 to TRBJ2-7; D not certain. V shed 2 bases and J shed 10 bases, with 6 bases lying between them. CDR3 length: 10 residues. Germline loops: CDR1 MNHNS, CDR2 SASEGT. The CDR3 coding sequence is TGTGCCAGCAGTGAAACGAGACAGTACTTC. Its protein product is CASSETRQYF.

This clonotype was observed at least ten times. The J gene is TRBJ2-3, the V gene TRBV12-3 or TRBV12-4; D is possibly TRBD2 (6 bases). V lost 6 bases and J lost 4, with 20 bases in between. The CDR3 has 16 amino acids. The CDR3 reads CASRGGFGKVSDTQYF. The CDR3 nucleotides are TGTGCCAGCAGGGGGGGATTCGGGAAAGTATCAGATACGCAGTATTTT.

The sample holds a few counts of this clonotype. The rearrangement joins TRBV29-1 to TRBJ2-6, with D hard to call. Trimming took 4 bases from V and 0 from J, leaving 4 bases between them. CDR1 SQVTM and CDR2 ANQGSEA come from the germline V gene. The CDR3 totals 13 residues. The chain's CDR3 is CSVGSSGANVLTF. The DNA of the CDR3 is TGCAGCGTTGGCTCCTCTGGGGCCAACGTCCTGACTTTC.